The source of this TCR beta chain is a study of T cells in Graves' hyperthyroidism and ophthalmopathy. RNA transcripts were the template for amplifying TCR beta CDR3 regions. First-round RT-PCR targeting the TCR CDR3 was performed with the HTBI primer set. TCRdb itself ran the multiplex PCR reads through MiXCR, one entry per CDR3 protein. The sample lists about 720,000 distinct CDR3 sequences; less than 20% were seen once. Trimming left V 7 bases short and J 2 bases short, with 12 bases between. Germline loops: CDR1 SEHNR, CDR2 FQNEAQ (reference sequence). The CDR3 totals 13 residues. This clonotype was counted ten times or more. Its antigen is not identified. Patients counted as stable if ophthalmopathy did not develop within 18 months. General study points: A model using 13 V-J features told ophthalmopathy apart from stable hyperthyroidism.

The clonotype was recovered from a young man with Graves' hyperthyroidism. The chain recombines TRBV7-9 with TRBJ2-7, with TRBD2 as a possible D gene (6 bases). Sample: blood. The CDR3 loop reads CASNPGGAYEQYF. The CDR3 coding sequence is TGTGCCAGCAACCCCGGGGGTGCCTACGAGCAGTACTTC.